This T cell receptor beta chain originates from a study of early T cells in non-severe SARS-CoV-2 infection. Across the whole study: Bulk RNA taken from unsorted whole blood was sequenced, leaving chains unpaired. Overall study results and limits: Sequences matched to VDJdb favored anti-spike CD8 responses, while private and CD4 specificities were missed.

Each single cDNA molecule received a unique molecular identifier. TCRdb re-analysed the 5' RACE reads in MiXCR, keeping a single row per CDR3 protein. The repertoire holds nearly 45,000 distinct CDR3 sequences, under 14% seen once, with about a fifth in the top ten. Ten or more counts support this clonotype. The antigen remains undetermined. This CDR3 region has 12 residues. Between the trimmed V and J ends, which lost 3 bases and 4 bases, there was a span of 4 bases. Input material: whole blood. This TCR derives from an adult who was a healthcare worker with PCR-confirmed SARS-CoV-2 infection or an uninfected control (not recorded which). V and J are TRBV12-3 or TRBV12-4 and TRBJ1-3, with unresolved D. The DNA of the CDR3 is TGTGCCAGCAGTTTGGGGGGAAACACCATATATTTT. Its translation: CASSLGGNTIYF.